This T cell receptor (beta chain) was recorded in a study of blood T cell repertoires in COVID-19. The overall study: Samples of COVID-19 (acute and convalescent) were obtained from the United States, Italy and Spain. In each case, the material was cDNA or gDNA derived from T cells, B-cell-depleted T cells, or PBMCs.

Source study methods: The authors estimated nucleated cell counts from reference gene primer amplification. Assay used: immunoSEQ multiplex PCR; TCRdb lists only in-frame clones, some missing. Clone size and the V and J calls come from that table; the DNA yielded D and trimming. Of fewer than 200,000 clones listed, approximately 92% are singletons. The ends were cut back, 1 base at V and 4 bases at J, with 10 bases in the middle. This CDR3 region has 14 residues. Germline values: CDR1 MDHEN, CDR2 SYDVKM. Sequencing was done on a sample of peripheral blood. The receptor comes from a woman between 45 and 60 years old with acute or convalescent COVID-19. This sequence joins TRBV28 and TRBJ2-5; tentative D call: TRBD2 (6 bases). DNA for the CDR3: TGTGCCAGCAGTTTATTATACGGGGGAGAGACCCAGTACTTC. Its translation: CASSLLYGGETQYF.